One and the same sample provided the 3 T cell receptor beta chains below, sequenced in a study of shared clonotypes between healthy human individuals. The method was immunoSEQ multiplex PCR; TCRdb's version includes in-frame clones alone and lacks a portion of them. Of hundreds of thousands of clones in the sample, around 96% were seen once. CD45RO negativity and positive selection for CCR7 defined naive CD8 cells, a population that excluded terminally differentiated effector memory CD45RA+ cells. The sequenced material came from naive CD8+ T cells sorted from blood. All receptors derive from a woman in her twenties or thirties in good health.

The rearrangement uses TRBV5-6 and TRBJ2-3; the D call may be TRBD1 or TRBD2 (6 bases each). This CDR3 contains 16 residues. The V and J ends lost 0 bases and 4 bases respectively, with 15 bases between them. Germline V lookup: CDR1 SGHDT, CDR2 YYEEEE. Here the CDR3 DNA reads TGTGCCAGCAGCTTGGTACCGGGGGCCTCAGCAGATACGCAGTATTTT. Translation gives CASSLVPGASADTQYF.

The chain combines TRBV28 with TRBJ2-7; D may be TRBD1 (7 bases). CDR1 is MDHEN, CDR2 SYDVKM, per germline. The CDR3 has 15 amino acids. V was shortened by 6 bases and J by 0 bases, with 15 bases between the two germline ends. CDR3 amino acids: CASRDPGGSSYEQYF. In DNA form, the CDR3 reads TGTGCCAGCAGGGACCCAGGGGGGAGCTCCTACGAGCAGTACTTC. Based on the CDR3 plus reference TRBV28 and TRBJ2-7, the full variable domain is DVKVTQSSRYLVKRTGEKVFLECVQDMDHENMFWYRQDPGLGLRLIYFSYDVKMKEKGDIPEGYSVSREKKERFSLILESASTNQTSMYLCASRDPGGSSYEQYFGPGTRLTVT.

The chain links TRBV19 to TRBJ2-7; D is undetermined. Germline CDR1 reads LNHDA; CDR2 reads SQIVND (reference sequence). The CDR3 is 15 residues long. V lost 1 base, J lost 0 bases, and 10 bases lay in between. The CDR3 sequence: CASSIVSDNSYEQYF. The CDR3 nucleotides are TGTGCCAGTAGTATAGTATCAGACAACTCCTACGAGCAGTACTTC. Full variable domain (remainder filled in from reference TRBV19 and TRBJ2-7): DGGITQSPKYLFRKEGQNVTLSCEQNLNHDAMYWYRQDPGQGLRLIYYSQIVNDFQKGDIAEGYSVSREKKESFPLTVTSAQKNPTAFYLCASSIVSDNSYEQYFGPGTRLTVT.